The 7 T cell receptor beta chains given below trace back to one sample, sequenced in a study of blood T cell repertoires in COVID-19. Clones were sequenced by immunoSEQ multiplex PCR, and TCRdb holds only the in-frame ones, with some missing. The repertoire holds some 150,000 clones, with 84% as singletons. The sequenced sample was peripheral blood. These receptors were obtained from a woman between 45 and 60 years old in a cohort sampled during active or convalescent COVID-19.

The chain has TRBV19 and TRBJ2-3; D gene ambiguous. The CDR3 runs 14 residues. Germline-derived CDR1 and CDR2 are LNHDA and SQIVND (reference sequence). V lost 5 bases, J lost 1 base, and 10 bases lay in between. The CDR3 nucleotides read TGTGCCAGTAGTGGCTGGCAGGGCACAGATACGCAGTATTTT. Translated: CASSGWQGTDTQYF. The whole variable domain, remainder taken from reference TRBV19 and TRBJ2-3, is DGGITQSPKYLFRKEGQNVTLSCEQNLNHDAMYWYRQDPGQGLRLIYYSQIVNDFQKGDIAEGYSVSREKKESFPLTVTSAQKNPTAFYLCASSGWQGTDTQYFGPGTRLTVL.

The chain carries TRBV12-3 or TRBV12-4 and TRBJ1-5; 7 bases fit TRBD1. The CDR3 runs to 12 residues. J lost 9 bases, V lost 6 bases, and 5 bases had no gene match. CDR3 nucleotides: TGTGCCAGCAGCGACAGGGCAGGGCCCCAGCATTTT. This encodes CASSDRAGPQHF.

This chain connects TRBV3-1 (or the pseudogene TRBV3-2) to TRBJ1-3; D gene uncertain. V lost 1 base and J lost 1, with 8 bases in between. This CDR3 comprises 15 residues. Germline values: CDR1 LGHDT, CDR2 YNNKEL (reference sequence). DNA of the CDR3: TGTGCCAGCAGCCAAGGACTTGAGTCTGGAAACACCATATATTTT. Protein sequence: CASSQGLESGNTIYF.

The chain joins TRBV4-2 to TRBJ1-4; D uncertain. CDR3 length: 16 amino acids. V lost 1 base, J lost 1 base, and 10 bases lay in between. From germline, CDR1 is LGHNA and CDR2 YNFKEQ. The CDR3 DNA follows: TGTGCCAGCAGCCAAGCCCACGGGGAAACTAATGAAAAACTGTTTTTT. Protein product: CASSQAHGETNEKLFF.

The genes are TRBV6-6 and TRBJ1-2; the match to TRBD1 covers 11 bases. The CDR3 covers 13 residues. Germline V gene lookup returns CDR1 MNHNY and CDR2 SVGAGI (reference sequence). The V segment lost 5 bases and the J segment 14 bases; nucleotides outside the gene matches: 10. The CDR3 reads CASSIGQGAPMTF. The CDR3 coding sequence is TGTGCCAGCAGTATCGGACAGGGGGCCCCGATGACCTTC.

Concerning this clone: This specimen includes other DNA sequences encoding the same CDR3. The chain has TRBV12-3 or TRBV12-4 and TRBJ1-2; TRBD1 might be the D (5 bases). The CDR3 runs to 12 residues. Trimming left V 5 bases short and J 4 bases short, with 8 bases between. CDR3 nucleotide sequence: TGTGCCAGCAGTCTAGACAGCTATGGCTACACCTTC. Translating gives CASSLDSYGYTF.

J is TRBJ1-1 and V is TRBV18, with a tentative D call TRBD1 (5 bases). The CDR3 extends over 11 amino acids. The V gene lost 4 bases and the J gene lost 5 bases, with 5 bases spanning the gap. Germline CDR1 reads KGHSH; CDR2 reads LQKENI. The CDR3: CASSQGTEAFF. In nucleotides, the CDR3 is TGTGCCAGCTCACAGGGGACTGAAGCTTTCTTT.